The 23 T cell receptor beta chains below were found in one sample sequenced in a study of T cells in Graves' hyperthyroidism and ophthalmopathy. The investigators amplified TCR beta CDR3 regions from RNA transcripts. The study used the HTBI primer set for a first-round RT-PCR of the TCR CDR3. TCRdb processed the multiplex PCR reads anew with MiXCR; each CDR3 protein has one entry. The sample carries about 290,000 distinct CDR3 sequences, approximately 14% recorded once. The specimen was blood. The receptors shown here come from a woman aged 45-59 years with Graves' hyperthyroidism that later progressed to Graves' ophthalmopathy.

This clonotype was recorded many times. V and J are TRBV28 and TRBJ1-1, with 7 bases fitting TRBD1. The CDR3 consists of 13 residues. Germline V CDR1 and CDR2: MDHEN, SYDVKM. Trimming removed 9 bases from V and 3 bases from J; junction bases left unmatched: 7. CDR3 nucleotide sequence: TGTGCCAGTTGCACAGGGGTCGACACTGAAGCTTTCTTT. Translating it yields CASCTGVDTEAFF.

The rearrangement uses TRBV2 and TRBJ2-7; D is tentatively TRBD1 or TRBD2 (6 bases each). V lost 6 bases to trimming and J lost 6 bases, with 18 bases between them. The germline V gene encodes CDR1 SNHLY and CDR2 FYNNEI. The length of the CDR3 is 14 residues. The CDR3 protein is CASRGKTGGGEQYF. CDR3 nucleotide sequence: TGTGCCAGCAGGGGCAAGACAGGAGGGGGCGAGCAGTACTTC.

This chain uses TRBV11-2 with TRBJ2-5; D perhaps matches TRBD2 (6 bases). V was shortened by 6 bases and J by 3 bases, with 14 bases between the two germline ends. The CDR3 consists of 14 residues. Germline-derived CDR1 and CDR2 are SGHAT and FQNNGV. CDR3 protein: CASSQEGGKETQYF. The CDR3 DNA reads TGTGCCAGCAGTCAGGAGGGCGGAAAAGAGACCCAGTACTTC.

The V gene is TRBV7-9, the J gene TRBJ1-2; TRBD1 matches 12 bases. The germline V gene encodes CDR1 SEHNR and CDR2 FQNEAQ (reference sequence). The CDR3 covers 19 residues. J was trimmed by 4 bases and V by 7 bases; bases with no gene match: 19. CDR3 in amino acids: CASTPPAGTGGSTPYGYTF. CDR3 sequence (DNA): TGTGCCAGCACCCCTCCGGCCGGGACAGGGGGCTCCACCCCCTATGGCTACACCTTC.

This clonotype was recorded many times. The chain carries TRBV28 and TRBJ1-2, with D possibly TRBD1 on 5 matching bases. The germline V gene encodes CDR1 MDHEN and CDR2 SYDVKM. The V end was cut by 6 bases, the J end by 8 bases, with 19 bases between. The CDR3 totals 14 residues. The chain's CDR3 is CASSVRGVSRGYTF. The CDR3 DNA is TGTGCCAGCAGCGTTAGGGGTGTATCTAGGGGCTACACCTTC.

This clonotype occurred many times. This sequence joins TRBV6-1 and TRBJ2-7, with D perhaps matching TRBD1 or TRBD2 (5 bases each). Germline V gives CDR1 MNHNS, CDR2 SASEGT. The V and J ends lost 4 bases and 0 bases respectively, with 19 bases between them. The CDR3 sequence is 17 residues long. The CDR3, as DNA: TGTGCCAGCAGTGGCCGCAGGGACGGTTTAGGCTCCTACGAGCAGTACTTC. This sequence encodes CASSGRRDGLGSYEQYF.

V usage is TRBV20-1 and J usage is TRBJ2-1; possible D gene TRBD2, 5 bases. CDR1 and CDR2 (germline): DFQATT, SNEGSKA (reference sequence). The CDR3 extends over 14 amino acids. Between the trimmed V and J ends, which lost 1 base and 4 bases, there was a span of 11 bases. The CDR3 is CSARGWTFYNEQFF. For the CDR3, the DNA is TGCAGTGCTAGAGGGTGGACTTTTTACAATGAGCAGTTCTTC.

The CDR3 loop is CASSLGGASEDTQYF. For the CDR3, the DNA is TGTGCCAGCAGTTTAGGTGGGGCTAGCGAAGATACGCAGTATTTT. The chain carries TRBV12-3 or TRBV12-4 and TRBJ2-3, with a tentative D call TRBD2 (6 bases). The length of the CDR3 is 15 residues. Trimming took off 1 base at V and 5 bases at J, with 13 bases between the two ends.

The J gene is TRBJ2-2, the V gene TRBV18, with TRBD2 matching over 8 bases. This CDR3 comprises 13 residues. The germline gives CDR1 KGHSH, CDR2 LQKENI. The J segment lost 4 bases and the V segment lost 6 bases, leaving 1 base of the junction unmatched. CDR3 coding DNA: TGTGCCAGCTCCGGGACTAGCACCGGGGAGCTGTTTTTT. Translation gives CASSGTSTGELFF.

This clonotype was seen many times. The CDR3 here is CASSEAAGQGAIWDTEAFF. Here the CDR3 DNA reads TGTGCCAGCAGTGAAGCGGCGGGACAGGGGGCTATTTGGGACACTGAAGCTTTCTTT. The chain is built from TRBV6-1 and TRBJ1-1; 12 bases map to TRBD1. Germline lookup yields CDR1 MNHNS and CDR2 SASEGT. This CDR3 contains 19 residues. V lost 0 bases to trimming and J lost 3 bases; unmatched junction nucleotides: 11.

This clonotype was seen at least ten times. The chain links TRBV28 to TRBJ2-3, with TRBD2 matching 9 bases. The V segment lost 4 bases and the J segment 3 bases; nucleotides outside the gene matches: 8. The CDR3 is 16 residues long. The germline V gene has CDR1 MDHEN and CDR2 SYDVKM. The CDR3 DNA sequence: TGTGCCAGCAGTTCCCCCTGGAGCGGGAGGACAGATACGCAGTATTTT. This sequence encodes CASSSPWSGRTDTQYF.

The chain joins TRBV27 to TRBJ1-6; no clear D. The CDR3 length is 13 residues. V was cut by 0 bases and J by 10 bases, with 7 bases left in between. CDR1 and CDR2 (germline): MNHEY, SMNVEV (reference sequence). CDR3: CASSLSSKSPLHF. The CDR3 DNA follows: TGTGCCAGCAGTTTATCGTCGAAATCACCCCTCCACTTT.

This clonotype was counted many times. This chain joins TRBV7-9 and TRBJ2-2; D ambiguous. This CDR3 comprises 15 residues. In germline, CDR1 is SEHNR, CDR2 FQNEAQ (reference sequence). Trimming removed 5 bases from V and 2 bases from J, with 12 bases in between. The CDR3 DNA sequence: TGTGCCAGCAGCCCAACCTACGGTAACACCGGGGAGCTGTTTTTT. It encodes CASSPTYGNTGELFF.

At least ten counts were recorded for this clonotype. The V and J genes are TRBV27 and TRBJ2-2, with a tentative D call TRBD2 (6 bases). V gave up 6 bases and J gave up 5 bases, with 13 bases separating them. Per germline, CDR1 MNHEY and CDR2 SMNVEV (reference sequence). This CDR3 region has 14 residues. For the CDR3, the DNA is TGTGCCAGCAGGATAGGGAGGAAAACCGGGGAGCTGTTTTTT. It codes for CASRIGRKTGELFF.

This clonotype was counted many times. The V and J genes are TRBV27 and TRBJ2-5; D is possibly TRBD2 (5 bases). The CDR3 totals 14 residues. Trimming pared 5 bases from V and 5 bases from J, leaving 15 bases between. Germline V gene lookup returns CDR1 MNHEY and CDR2 SMNVEV (reference sequence). This CDR3 reads CASSLIGPGETQYF. CDR3 coding DNA: TGTGCCAGCAGTCTTATCGGGCCGGGGGAGACCCAGTACTTC.

This clonotype was recorded many times. The V call is TRBV2, the J call TRBJ2-5; D remains unclear. Trimming took off 3 bases at V and 0 bases at J, with 17 bases between the two ends. CDR3 length equals 17 residues. The germline CDR1 and CDR2 sequences are SNHLY and FYNNEI. CDR3 amino acids: CASSDLLGEMDQETQYF. The DNA for the CDR3 is TGTGCCAGCAGTGATCTATTGGGCGAGATGGACCAAGAGACCCAGTACTTC.

This clonotype was observed at least ten times. The chain joins TRBV10-3 to TRBJ2-1; D is perhaps TRBD2 (6 bases). The germline CDR1 and CDR2 sequences are ENHRY and SYGVKD. The CDR3 loop spans 13 amino acids. Trimming removed 7 bases at V and 6 bases at J, with 13 bases between. The CDR3 region has the DNA TGTGCCATCATTCGGGAGATCGGCAATGAGCAGTTCTTC. This gives the protein CAIIREIGNEQFF.

The chain is built from TRBV19 and TRBJ2-7, with D perhaps TRBD1 (6 bases). The CDR3 runs 12 residues. Looked up from germline, CDR1 is LNHDA and CDR2 is SQIVND (reference sequence). V lost 5 bases and J lost 7, with 12 bases in between. The CDR3 here is CASSAFRGEQYF. The DNA for the CDR3 is TGTGCCAGTAGTGCCTTCAGGGGAGAGCAGTACTTC. Together with reference TRBV19 and TRBJ2-7, the CDR3 gives the full variable domain: DGGITQSPKYLFRKEGQNVTLSCEQNLNHDAMYWYRQDPGQGLRLIYYSQIVNDFQKGDIAEGYSVSREKKESFPLTVTSAQKNPTAFYLCASSAFRGEQYFGPGTRLTVT.

Ten or more counts support this clonotype. The chain uses TRBV28 and TRBJ2-5; D might be TRBD2 (7 bases). Trimming removed 2 bases from V and 3 bases from J, with 13 bases in between. Per the germline V gene, CDR1 is MDHEN and CDR2 is SYDVKM. The CDR3 sequence is 15 residues long. The CDR3 region has the DNA TGTGCCAGCAGTTTAGCGGGGGCGGGGGAAGAGACCCAGTACTTC. Its protein product is CASSLAGAGEETQYF.

This clonotype showed up many times. The V call is TRBV27, the J call TRBJ2-7, with 7 positions matching TRBD1. After removal of 4 bases from V and 0 bases from J, the junction contained 3 bases not matched to a gene. The CDR3 is made up of 14 amino acids. Germline CDR1 and CDR2: MNHEY and SMNVEV (reference sequence). In nucleotides, the CDR3 is TGTGCCAGCAGTTCTCACAGGGGCTCCTACGAGCAGTACTTC. This translates into CASSSHRGSYEQYF.

The chain carries TRBV9 and TRBJ1-2; 7 positions match TRBD1. CDR1 is SGDLS, CDR2 YYNGEE, per germline. The CDR3 sequence is 14 residues long. Unmatched junction bases numbered 7, after V lost 4 bases and J lost 4 bases. DNA of the CDR3: TGTGCCAGCAGCCCCACAGACAGGGCCTATGGCTACACCTTC. It codes for CASSPTDRAYGYTF.

CDR3 bases: TGTGCCAGCAGCCATCGGACTAGCGGGGGCCAAGAGACCCAGTACTTC. Translating it yields CASSHRTSGGQETQYF. V and J are TRBV3-1 and TRBJ2-5, with TRBD2 matching 13 bases. Losses at the gene ends were 3 bases for V and 1 base for J; bases not matched to a gene: 2. The CDR3 runs to 16 residues. CDR1 and CDR2 from the germline V gene are LGHDT and YNNKEL (reference sequence).

This clonotype was counted at least ten times. This rearrangement joins TRBV27 to TRBJ1-1; D not resolved. V lost 2 bases, J lost 6 bases, and 19 bases lay in between. This CDR3 is 16 amino acids long. The V gene's germline CDR1 is MNHEY and CDR2 SMNVEV (reference sequence). DNA of the CDR3: TGTGCCAGCAGTTTAAGGAACTCCGCAGCATACGCTGAAGCTTTCTTT. Protein product: CASSLRNSAAYAEAFF.